One T cell receptor beta chain is described in this entry. From germline, CDR1 is MDHEN and CDR2 SYDVKM. V dropped 10 bases and J dropped 5 bases, with 9 bases sitting between them. The CDR3 runs 10 residues. TCRdb reprocessed the 5' RACE reads with MiXCR, giving one entry per CDR3 protein. The repertoire includes tens of thousands of distinct CDR3 sequences, around 14% of them detected once, and around 4.8% sits in the top ten. The entry originates in a study of early T cells in non-severe SARS-CoV-2 infection. This TCR was recovered from an adult who was a healthcare worker with PCR-confirmed SARS-CoV-2 infection or an uninfected control (not recorded which). The V call is TRBV28, the J call TRBJ2-7; the D gene is possibly TRBD2 (6 bases). Material for sequencing was whole blood. The CDR3, as DNA: TGTGCCACCAGGGAGGACGAGCAGTACTTC. This translates into CATREDEQYF.